Below are 27 T cell receptor beta chains sequenced from a single sample in a study of blood T cells in healthy people across ages. Then a second PCR, running roughly 7 to 11 cycles, was carried out with a sample-barcoded 5' primer and a J-beta primer mix. TCRdb ran MiXCR on the 5' RACE reads and lists one entry per CDR3 protein. This table holds about 780,000 distinct CDR3 sequences, more than 35% found once. The material sequenced was blood. These receptors all come from a man at least 80 years old in good health.

This clonotype came up many times. The junction does not match germline at one end; this may be a read error. The chain couples TRBV7-2 to TRBJ2-7, with D tentatively TRBD2 (6 bases). The CDR3 runs to 13 residues. Germline V gene sequence: CDR1 SGHTA, CDR2 FQGNSA. The CDR3 DNA sequence: TGTGCCAGCAGCGTAGCCCGGGAGAAAGAGCAGTACTTC. Its protein is CASSVAREKEQYF.

This chain uses TRBV20-1 with TRBJ2-7; 8 bases fit TRBD1. The ends lost 1 base at V and 6 bases at J; junction bases unmatched: 8. Per germline, CDR1 DFQATT and CDR2 SNEGSKA (reference sequence). This CDR3 spans 14 amino acids. CDR3 protein: CSARAFRGHFEQYF. The CDR3, as DNA: TGCAGTGCTAGAGCGTTCAGGGGGCACTTCGAGCAGTACTTC.

This chain joins TRBV7-2 and TRBJ2-7; D possibly corresponds to TRBD2 (7 bases). CDR1 and CDR2 from the germline V gene are SGHTA and FQGNSA. V was clipped by 7 bases and J by 7 bases, with 26 bases between them. The CDR3 is 16 amino acids. The CDR3 DNA sequence: TGTGCCAGCAACTTCCAGGGGACTAATTCCTACAATGAGCAGTACTTC. It yields the protein CASNFQGTNSYNEQYF.

V usage is TRBV5-5 and J usage is TRBJ2-2; 8 nucleotides agree with TRBD2. The V gene end was trimmed by 7 bases and the J gene end by 4 bases; junction bases not matched to a gene: 6. CDR1 is SGHKS, CDR2 YYEKEE, per germline (reference sequence). The CDR3 totals 14 residues. The CDR3 DNA is TGTGCCAGCTTGGGACTAGTGGGCACCGGGGAGCTGTTTTTT. The encoded protein is CASLGLVGTGELFF.

This clonotype was detected a few times. The chain is built from TRBV28 and TRBJ1-5; maybe TRBD1 (5 bases). This CDR3 region has 16 residues. Trimming shortened V by 3 bases and J by 3 bases, and 15 bases separated the two germline ends. The germline V gene has CDR1 MDHEN and CDR2 SYDVKM. The CDR3 loop reads CASSLDPEQANQPQHF. CDR3 sequence (DNA): TGTGCCAGCAGTTTGGACCCGGAACAGGCCAATCAGCCCCAGCATTTT. The entire variable domain, with the rest obtained from reference TRBV28 and TRBJ1-5, is as follows: DVKVTQSSRYLVKRTGEKVFLECVQDMDHENMFWYRQDPGLGLRLIYFSYDVKMKEKGDIPEGYSVSREKKERFSLILESASTNQTSMYLCASSLDPEQANQPQHFGDGTRLSIL.

V usage is TRBV20-1 and J usage is TRBJ1-1; D is undetermined. This CDR3 contains 13 residues. Germline V gene lookup returns CDR1 DFQATT and CDR2 SNEGSKA (reference sequence). The ends were cut back, 3 bases at V and 1 base at J, with 9 bases in the middle. The CDR3 sequence: CSASGSWNTEAFF. The CDR3, as DNA: TGCAGTGCTAGCGGGTCGTGGAACACTGAAGCTTTCTTT.

This chain joins TRBV4-2 and TRBJ2-3; 9 bases align to TRBD1. This CDR3 contains 19 residues. Germline V lookup: CDR1 LGHNA, CDR2 YNFKEQ. V lost 0 bases to trimming and J lost 4 bases; unmatched junction nucleotides: 14. The CDR3 sequence is CASSQEGTGPATPSDTQYF. CDR3 DNA sequence: TGTGCCAGCAGCCAAGAGGGGACAGGGCCTGCTACTCCCTCAGATACGCAGTATTTT.

The rearrangement uses TRBV11-1 and TRBJ2-7; no firm D call. The CDR3 is made up of 14 amino acids. Germline CDR1 and CDR2: SGHAT and FQDESV (reference sequence). Between the trimmed V and J ends, which lost 0 bases and 2 bases, there was a span of 8 bases. CDR3 amino acids: CASSLAGKPYEQYF. CDR3 in DNA: TGTGCCAGCAGCTTAGCTGGGAAGCCCTACGAGCAGTACTTC.

This chain connects TRBV15 to TRBJ2-5; D is unresolved. V lost 3 bases, J lost 5 bases, and 13 bases lay in between. CDR3 length: 14 amino acids. Germline V CDR1 and CDR2: LNHNV, YYDKDF (reference sequence). The CDR3 here is CATSRVLGRETQYF. DNA of the CDR3: TGTGCCACCAGCAGGGTTCTAGGGCGGGAGACCCAGTACTTC. The full variable domain, its missing parts supplied by reference TRBV15 and TRBJ2-5, is DAMVIQNPRYQVTQFGKPVTLSCSQTLNHNVMYWYQQKSSQAPKLLFHYYDKDFNNEADTPDNFQSRRPNTSFCFLDIRSPGLGDTAMYLCATSRVLGRETQYFGPGTRLLVL.

The V and J genes are TRBV10-3 and TRBJ2-1; 8 bases fit TRBD1. The CDR3 has 14 amino acids. J gave up 0 bases and V 5 bases, and 0 bases lay outside the gene matches. From germline, CDR1 is ENHRY and CDR2 SYGVKD. The CDR3 DNA sequence: TGTGCCATCAGTACAGGGGGCTCCTACAATGAGCAGTTCTTC. Its protein product is CAISTGGSYNEQFF.

The CDR3 DNA sequence: TGTGCCAGCAGCCAAAACAGCGGGAGTAACCAAGAGACCCAGTACTTC. This gives the protein CASSQNSGSNQETQYF. The chain has TRBV4-2 and TRBJ2-5; 8 bases map to TRBD2. The V gene's germline CDR1 is LGHNA and CDR2 YNFKEQ. J was trimmed by 0 bases and V by 2 bases; bases with no gene match: 5. The CDR3 is 16 residues long.

CDR3 amino acids: CASSLRSPAYEQYF. The CDR3 DNA sequence: TGTGCCAGCAGCTTACGTAGCCCCGCCTACGAGCAGTACTTC. The J gene is TRBJ2-7, the V gene TRBV7-2; D is unresolved. The CDR3 length is 14 residues. V gave up 2 bases and J gave up 2 bases, with 10 bases separating them. Looked up from germline, CDR1 is SGHTA and CDR2 is FQGNSA.

This clonotype was seen once. This sequence joins TRBV14 and TRBJ2-5, with D perhaps matching TRBD2 (5 bases). This CDR3 has 14 amino acids. V lost 4 bases and J 2 bases, leaving 11 bases between the germline ends. Germline lookup yields CDR1 SGHDN and CDR2 FVKESK. The CDR3 DNA follows: TGTGCCAGCAGCCCCAGGACTCTTCAAGAGACCCAGTACTTC. Its translation is CASSPRTLQETQYF.

This clonotype was observed many times. The rearrangement uses TRBV6-6 and TRBJ2-1; D possibly corresponds to TRBD2 (6 bases). The CDR3 covers 15 residues. The germline gives CDR1 MNHNY, CDR2 SVGAGI (reference sequence). The ends were cut back, 9 bases at V and 0 bases at J, with 15 bases in the middle. CDR3 coding DNA: TGTGCCAGTGGGAAGGGACTTGACTCCTACAATGAGCAGTTCTTC. Protein sequence: CASGKGLDSYNEQFF.

This chain links TRBV5-1 with TRBJ1-2; tentative D call: TRBD1 (6 bases). Per the germline V gene, CDR1 is SGHRS and CDR2 is YFSETQ. V was cut by 0 bases and J by 2 bases, with 17 bases left in between. The CDR3 has 17 residues. The CDR3 DNA follows: TGCGCCAGCAGCTTGGACGGCAGGGGTCCCCTCAACTATGGCTACACCTTC. Encoded protein: CASSLDGRGPLNYGYTF.

This clonotype appeared a few times. The chain joins TRBV4-3 to TRBJ2-5, with D unresolved. This CDR3 region has 13 residues. V was pared by 2 bases and J by 1 base, with 5 bases between. Germline CDR1 and CDR2: LGHNA and YSLEER. The DNA of the CDR3 is TGCGCCAGCAGCCAATCCACCCAAGAGACCCAGTACTTC. This sequence encodes CASSQSTQETQYF.

This clonotype turned up a few times. The rearrangement uses TRBV27 and TRBJ1-2; D uncertain. V was cut by 2 bases and J by 5 bases, with 18 bases left in between. CDR1 and CDR2 from the germline V gene are MNHEY and SMNVEV (reference sequence). The CDR3 contains 16 residues. The CDR3 loop is CASSLKNPFKVYGYTF. CDR3 nucleotide sequence: TGTGCCAGCAGTTTAAAGAATCCTTTCAAGGTATATGGCTACACCTTC.

The CDR3 bases are TGTGCCAGCAACCCGGGGGGGCAGGGGGAAAAACTGTTTTTT. It translates to CASNPGGQGEKLFF. This chain connects TRBV28 to TRBJ1-4; possible D gene TRBD1, 6 bases. In germline, CDR1 is MDHEN, CDR2 SYDVKM. Trimming removed 7 bases from V and 8 bases from J, with 17 bases in between. This CDR3 region has 14 residues.

The rearrangement joins TRBV12-3 or TRBV12-4 to TRBJ2-3, with D possibly being TRBD1 (6 bases). This CDR3 comprises 15 residues. V shed 6 bases and J shed 0 bases, with 13 bases lying between them. The CDR3 region is CASSRGEGSTDTQYF. CDR3 coding DNA: TGTGCCAGCAGCAGGGGTGAGGGTAGCACAGATACGCAGTATTTT.

There are a few counts of this clonotype. The J gene is TRBJ2-1, the V gene TRBV9, with 10 bases identical to TRBD1. Per the germline V gene, CDR1 is SGDLS and CDR2 is YYNGEE. There are 15 residues in the CDR3. The junction had 9 bases not matched to a gene; V was cut back by 4 bases and J by 8 bases. The CDR3 loop reads CASSFAGTGVDEQFF. The DNA for the CDR3 is TGTGCCAGCAGCTTTGCCGGGACAGGGGTCGATGAGCAGTTCTTC.

This chain connects TRBV20-1 to TRBJ2-1; 8 nucleotides line up with TRBD1. This CDR3 region has 14 residues. Germline-derived CDR1 and CDR2 are DFQATT and SNEGSKA (reference sequence). With V trimmed by 5 bases and J by 1 base, 4 bases remained unmatched. CDR3 nucleotide sequence: TGCAGTGCTGAACGGACAGGGTCCTACAATGAGCAGTTCTTC. Its protein product is CSAERTGSYNEQFF.

This sequence joins TRBV6-6 and TRBJ2-1; 8 bases align to TRBD2. The CDR3 extends over 16 amino acids. The V segment lost 5 bases and the J segment 12 bases; nucleotides outside the gene matches: 18. CDR1 and CDR2 (germline): MNHNY, SVGAGI (reference sequence). The CDR3 bases are TGTGCCAGCAGTATAGGGGACACCGGGACTAGTTCTGGGCAGTTCTTC. Translation gives CASSIGDTGTSSGQFF.

This chain links TRBV29-1 with TRBJ1-1, with 7 bases lining up with TRBD1. Germline lookup yields CDR1 SQVTM and CDR2 ANQGSEA. This CDR3 is 14 amino acids long. Trimming cost V 7 bases and J 4 bases; bases outside gene matches: 12. The CDR3: CSALGTTGSTEAFF. CDR3 bases: TGCAGCGCCCTGGGTACGACAGGGAGCACTGAAGCTTTCTTT.

The chain links TRBV7-9 to TRBJ1-1, with 10 bases matching TRBD1. The germline V gene has CDR1 SEHNR and CDR2 FQNEAQ (reference sequence). Losses at the gene ends were 5 bases for V and 2 bases for J; bases not matched to a gene: 5. The CDR3 loop spans 15 amino acids. In DNA form, the CDR3 reads TGTGCCAGCAGCCCTTGGGACAGGGGAAACACTGAAGCTTTCTTT. Translation: CASSPWDRGNTEAFF.

The gene calls are TRBV28 and TRBJ2-5, with D perhaps TRBD1 or TRBD2 (5 bases each). Per germline, CDR1 MDHEN and CDR2 SYDVKM. With 5 bases removed from V and 11 bases from J, the gap between germline ends came to 21 bases. The CDR3 has 14 residues. In DNA form, the CDR3 reads TGTGCCAGCAGTAAACAGGAGGTAGGGTACGGGCAGTACTTC. Translation: CASSKQEVGYGQYF.

Only a few counts were recorded for this clonotype. The chain is built from TRBV12-3 or TRBV12-4 and TRBJ2-2; D not certain. CDR3 length: 14 amino acids. V lost 3 bases and J lost 0, with 5 bases in between. CDR3 region: CASSFQANTGELFF. In nucleotides, the CDR3 is TGTGCCAGCAGTTTCCAAGCGAACACCGGGGAGCTGTTTTTT.

The chain links TRBV29-1 to TRBJ2-3; D call uncertain. V dropped 4 bases and J dropped 1 base, with 18 bases sitting between them. The CDR3 runs 16 residues. Germline CDR1 is SQVTM and CDR2 is ANQGSEA. The CDR3 spells CSVGGIGKARTDTQYF. CDR3 DNA sequence: TGCAGCGTTGGGGGAATAGGAAAGGCCCGCACAGATACGCAGTATTTT.